This T cell receptor (beta chain) came from a study of PD-1 blockade in classical Hodgkin lymphoma. Regarding this clone: Its antigen remains unknown.

Germline CDR1 is MNHNY and CDR2 is SVGAGI (reference sequence). The CDR3 is made up of 14 amino acids. J was trimmed by 5 bases and V by 6 bases; bases with no gene match: 6. Each of the patients experienced relapse following autologous stem cell transplantation, and their brentuximab vedotin exposure differed. Findings and limits, study-wide: Relapsed/refractory patients reportedly had lower baseline diversity than newly diagnosed patients. Baseline diversity in complete responders resembled that of newly diagnosed patients. Diversity in CD4+ TCRs, unlike that measured in CD8+ TCRs, had risen significantly by C4D1.

Libraries were prepared by immunoSEQ multiplex PCR; TCRdb keeps only in-frame clonotypes and omits some of them. The sample holds tens of thousands of clones, roughly 73% seen once. This receptor was obtained from a human donor with classical Hodgkin lymphoma. The rearrangement links TRBV6-6 to TRBJ2-5; 10 positions match TRBD2. Sequenced material: peripheral blood mononuclear cells (PBMCs), taken at baseline. CDR3 residues: CASRALAGAETQYF. CDR3 coding DNA: TGTGCCAGCAGGGCCCTAGCGGGGGCTGAGACCCAGTACTTC.